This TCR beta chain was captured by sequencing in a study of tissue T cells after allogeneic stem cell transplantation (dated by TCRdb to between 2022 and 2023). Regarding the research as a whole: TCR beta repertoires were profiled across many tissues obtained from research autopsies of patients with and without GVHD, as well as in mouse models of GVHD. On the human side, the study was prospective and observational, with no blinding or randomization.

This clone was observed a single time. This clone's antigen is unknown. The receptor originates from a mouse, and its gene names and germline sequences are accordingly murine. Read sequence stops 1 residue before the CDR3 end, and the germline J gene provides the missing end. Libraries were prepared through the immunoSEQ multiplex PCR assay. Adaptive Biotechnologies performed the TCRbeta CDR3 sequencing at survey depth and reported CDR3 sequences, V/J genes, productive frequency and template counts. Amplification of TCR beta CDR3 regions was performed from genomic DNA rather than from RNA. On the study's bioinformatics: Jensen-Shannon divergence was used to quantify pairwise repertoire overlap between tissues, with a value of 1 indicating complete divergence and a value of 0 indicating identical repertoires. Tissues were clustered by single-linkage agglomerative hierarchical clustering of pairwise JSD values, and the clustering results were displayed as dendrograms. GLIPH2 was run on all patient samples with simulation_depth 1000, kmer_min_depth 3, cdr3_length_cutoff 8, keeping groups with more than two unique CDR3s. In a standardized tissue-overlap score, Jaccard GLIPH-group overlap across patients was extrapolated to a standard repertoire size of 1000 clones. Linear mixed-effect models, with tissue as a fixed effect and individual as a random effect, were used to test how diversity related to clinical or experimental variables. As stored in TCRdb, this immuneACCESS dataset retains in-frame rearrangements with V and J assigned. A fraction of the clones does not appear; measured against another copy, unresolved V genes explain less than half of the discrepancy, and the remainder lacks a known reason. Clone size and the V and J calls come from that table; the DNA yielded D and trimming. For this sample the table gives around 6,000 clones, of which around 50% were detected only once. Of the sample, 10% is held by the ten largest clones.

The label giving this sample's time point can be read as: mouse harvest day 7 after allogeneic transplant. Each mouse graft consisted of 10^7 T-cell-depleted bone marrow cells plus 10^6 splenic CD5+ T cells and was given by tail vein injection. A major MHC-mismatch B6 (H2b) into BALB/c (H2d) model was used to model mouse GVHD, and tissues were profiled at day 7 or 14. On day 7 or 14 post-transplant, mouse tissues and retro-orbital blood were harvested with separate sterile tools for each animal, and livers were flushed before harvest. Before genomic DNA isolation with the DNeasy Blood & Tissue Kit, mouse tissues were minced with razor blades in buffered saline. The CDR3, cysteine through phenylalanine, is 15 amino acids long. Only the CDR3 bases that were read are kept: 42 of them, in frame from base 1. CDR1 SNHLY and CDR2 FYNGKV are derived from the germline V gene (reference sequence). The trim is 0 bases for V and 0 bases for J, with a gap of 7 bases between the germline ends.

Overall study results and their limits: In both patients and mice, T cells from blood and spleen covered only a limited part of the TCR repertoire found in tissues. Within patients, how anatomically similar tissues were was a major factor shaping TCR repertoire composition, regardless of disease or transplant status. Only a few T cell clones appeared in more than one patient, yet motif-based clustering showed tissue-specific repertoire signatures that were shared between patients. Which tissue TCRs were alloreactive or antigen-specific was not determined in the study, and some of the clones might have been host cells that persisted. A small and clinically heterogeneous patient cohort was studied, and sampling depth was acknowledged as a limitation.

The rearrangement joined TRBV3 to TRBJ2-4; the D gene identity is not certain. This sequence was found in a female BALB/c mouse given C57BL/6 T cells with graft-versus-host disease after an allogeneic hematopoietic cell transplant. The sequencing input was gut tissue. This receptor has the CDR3 CASSLASGSQNTLYF. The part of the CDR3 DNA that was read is TGTGCCAGCAGCTTAGCCAGCGGTAGTCAAAACACCTTGTAC.